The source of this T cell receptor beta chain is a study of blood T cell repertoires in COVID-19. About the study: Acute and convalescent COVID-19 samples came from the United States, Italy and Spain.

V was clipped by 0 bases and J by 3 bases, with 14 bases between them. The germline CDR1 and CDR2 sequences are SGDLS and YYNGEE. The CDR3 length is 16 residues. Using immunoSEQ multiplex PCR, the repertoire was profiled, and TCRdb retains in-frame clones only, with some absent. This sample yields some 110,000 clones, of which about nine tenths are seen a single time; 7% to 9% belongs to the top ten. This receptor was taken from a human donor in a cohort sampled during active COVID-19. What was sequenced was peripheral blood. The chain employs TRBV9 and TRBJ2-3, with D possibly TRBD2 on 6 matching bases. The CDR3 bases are TGTGCCAGCAGCGTAGCTACTGCGGCGGGGACAGATACGCAGTATTTT. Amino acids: CASSVATAAGTDTQYF.